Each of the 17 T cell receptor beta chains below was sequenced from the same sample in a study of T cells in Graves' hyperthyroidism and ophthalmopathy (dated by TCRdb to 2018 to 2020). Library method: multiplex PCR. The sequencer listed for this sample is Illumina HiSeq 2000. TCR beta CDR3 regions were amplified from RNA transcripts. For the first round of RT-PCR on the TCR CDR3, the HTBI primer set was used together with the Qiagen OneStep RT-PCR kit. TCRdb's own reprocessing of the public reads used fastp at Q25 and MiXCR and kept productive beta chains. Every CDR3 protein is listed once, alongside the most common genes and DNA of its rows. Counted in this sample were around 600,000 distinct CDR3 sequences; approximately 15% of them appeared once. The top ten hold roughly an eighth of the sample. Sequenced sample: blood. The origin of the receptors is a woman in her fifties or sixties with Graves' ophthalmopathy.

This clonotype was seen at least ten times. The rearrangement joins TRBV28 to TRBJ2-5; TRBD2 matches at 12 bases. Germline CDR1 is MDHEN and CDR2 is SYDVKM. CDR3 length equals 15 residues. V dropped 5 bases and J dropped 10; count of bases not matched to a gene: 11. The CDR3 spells CASSPPTSGSYNQYF. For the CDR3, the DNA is TGTGCCAGCAGTCCCCCGACTAGCGGGAGCTATAACCAGTACTTC. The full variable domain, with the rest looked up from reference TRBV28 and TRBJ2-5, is DVKVTQSSRYLVKRTGEKVFLECVQDMDHENMFWYRQDPGLGLRLIYFSYDVKMKEKGDIPEGYSVSREKKERFSLILESASTNQTSMYLCASSPPTSGSYNQYFGPGTRLLVL.

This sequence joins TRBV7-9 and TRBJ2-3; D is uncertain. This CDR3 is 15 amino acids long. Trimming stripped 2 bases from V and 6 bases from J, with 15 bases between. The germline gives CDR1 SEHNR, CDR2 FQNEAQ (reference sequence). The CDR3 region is CASSLNSMGADTQYF. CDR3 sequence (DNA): TGTGCCAGCAGCTTAAACTCTATGGGCGCGGATACGCAGTATTTT. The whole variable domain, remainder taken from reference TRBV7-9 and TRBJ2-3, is DTGVSQNPRHKITKRGQNVTFRCDPISEHNRLYWYRQTLGQGPEFLTYFQNEAQLEKSRLLSDRFSAERPKGSFSTLEIQRTEQGDSAMYLCASSLNSMGADTQYFGPGTRLTVL.

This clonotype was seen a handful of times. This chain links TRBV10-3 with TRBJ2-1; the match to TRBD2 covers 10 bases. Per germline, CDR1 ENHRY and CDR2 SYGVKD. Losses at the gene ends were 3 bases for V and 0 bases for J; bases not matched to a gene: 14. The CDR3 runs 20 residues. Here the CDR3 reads CAISDPGTSERRYSYNEQFF. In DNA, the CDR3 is TGTGCCATCAGTGACCCCGGGACTAGCGAACGCCGGTACTCCTACAATGAGCAGTTCTTC.

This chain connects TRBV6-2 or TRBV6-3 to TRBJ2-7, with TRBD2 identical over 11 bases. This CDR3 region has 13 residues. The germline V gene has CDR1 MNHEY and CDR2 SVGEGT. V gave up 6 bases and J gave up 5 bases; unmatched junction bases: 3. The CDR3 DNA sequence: TGTGCCAGCAGGTTAGCGGGAGGGAACGAGCAGTACTTC. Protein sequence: CASRLAGGNEQYF.

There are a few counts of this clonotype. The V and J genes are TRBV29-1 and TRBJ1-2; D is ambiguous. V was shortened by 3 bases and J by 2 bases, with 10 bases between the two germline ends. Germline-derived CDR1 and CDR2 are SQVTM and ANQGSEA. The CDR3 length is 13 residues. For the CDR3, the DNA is TGCAGCGTTGACACAGTGAGGAACTATGGCTACACCTTC. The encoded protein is CSVDTVRNYGYTF. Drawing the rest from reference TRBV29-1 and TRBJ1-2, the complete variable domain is SAVISQKPSRDICQRGTSLTIQCQVDSQVTMMFWYRQQPGQSLTLIATANQGSEATYESGFVIDKFPISRPNLTFSTLTVSNMSPEDSSIYLCSVDTVRNYGYTFGSGTRLTVV.

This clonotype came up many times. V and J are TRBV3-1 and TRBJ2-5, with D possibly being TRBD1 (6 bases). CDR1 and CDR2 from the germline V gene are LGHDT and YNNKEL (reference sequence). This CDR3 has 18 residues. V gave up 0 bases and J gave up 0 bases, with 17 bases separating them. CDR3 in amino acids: CASSQEWTARPYQETQYF. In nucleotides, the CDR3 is TGTGCCAGCAGCCAAGAGTGGACAGCGCGACCTTACCAAGAGACCCAGTACTTC.

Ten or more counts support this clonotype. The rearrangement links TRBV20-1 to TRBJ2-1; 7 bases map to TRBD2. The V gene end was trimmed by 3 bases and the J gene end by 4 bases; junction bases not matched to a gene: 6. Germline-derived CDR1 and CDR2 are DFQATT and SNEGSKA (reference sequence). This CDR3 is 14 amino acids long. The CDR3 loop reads CSASRSSGYNEQFF. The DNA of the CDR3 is TGCAGTGCTAGTCGCTCTAGCGGTTACAATGAGCAGTTCTTC.

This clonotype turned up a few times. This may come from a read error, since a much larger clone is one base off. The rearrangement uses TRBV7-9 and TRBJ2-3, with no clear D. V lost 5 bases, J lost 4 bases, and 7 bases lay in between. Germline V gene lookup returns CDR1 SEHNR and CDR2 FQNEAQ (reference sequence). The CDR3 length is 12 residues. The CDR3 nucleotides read TGTGCCAGCAGCCCCCCCCCAGATACGCAGTATTTT. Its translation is CASSPPPDTQYF.

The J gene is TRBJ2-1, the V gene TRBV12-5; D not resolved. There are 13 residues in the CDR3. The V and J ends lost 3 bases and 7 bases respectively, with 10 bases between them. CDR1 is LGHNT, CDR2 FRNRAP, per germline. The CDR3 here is CASGLVGYNEQFF. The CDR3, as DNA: TGTGCTAGTGGTTTAGTGGGGTATAATGAGCAGTTCTTC.

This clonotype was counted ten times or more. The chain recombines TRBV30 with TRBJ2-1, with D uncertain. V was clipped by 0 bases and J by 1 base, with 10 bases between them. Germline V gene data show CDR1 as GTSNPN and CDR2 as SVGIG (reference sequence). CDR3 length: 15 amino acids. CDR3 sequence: CAWSVRQDSYNEQFF. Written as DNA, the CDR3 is TGTGCCTGGAGTGTACGTCAGGATTCCTACAATGAGCAGTTCTTC.

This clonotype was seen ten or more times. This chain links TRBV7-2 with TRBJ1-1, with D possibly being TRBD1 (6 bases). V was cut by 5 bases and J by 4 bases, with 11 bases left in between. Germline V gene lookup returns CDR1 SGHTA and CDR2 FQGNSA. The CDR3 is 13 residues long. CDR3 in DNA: TGTGCCAGCAGCCGACAGGTTGGCACTGAAGCTTTCTTT. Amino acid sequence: CASSRQVGTEAFF.

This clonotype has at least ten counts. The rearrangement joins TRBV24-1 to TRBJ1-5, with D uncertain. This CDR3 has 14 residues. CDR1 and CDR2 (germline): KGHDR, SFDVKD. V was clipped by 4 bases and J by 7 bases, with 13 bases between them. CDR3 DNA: TGTGCCACCAGTGACAACACAGATGGACAGCCCCAGCATTTT. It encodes CATSDNTDGQPQHF.

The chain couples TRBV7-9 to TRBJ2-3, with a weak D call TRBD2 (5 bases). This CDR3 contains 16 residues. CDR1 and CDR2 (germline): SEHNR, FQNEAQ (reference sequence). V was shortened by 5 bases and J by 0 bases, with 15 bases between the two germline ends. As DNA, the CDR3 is TGTGCCAGCAGCATAAACGGACTGTTTAGCACAGATACGCAGTATTTT. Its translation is CASSINGLFSTDTQYF.

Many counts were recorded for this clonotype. The CDR3 loop is CASTGRWTSGNTIYF. The CDR3 nucleotides are TGTGCCAGCACCGGGCGTTGGACATCTGGAAACACCATATATTTT. The V and J genes are TRBV12-3 or TRBV12-4 and TRBJ1-3; TRBD1 might be the D (5 bases). The CDR3 has 15 amino acids. The ends were cut back, 7 bases at V and 1 base at J, with 14 bases in the middle.

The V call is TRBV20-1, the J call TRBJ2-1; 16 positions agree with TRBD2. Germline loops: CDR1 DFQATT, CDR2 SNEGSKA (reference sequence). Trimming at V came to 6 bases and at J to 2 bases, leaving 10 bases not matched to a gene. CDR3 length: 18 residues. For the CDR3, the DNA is TGCAGTGCGCCCGCCTCGGGACTAGCGGGAGGGGCCTACAATGAGCAGTTCTTC. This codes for CSAPASGLAGGAYNEQFF.

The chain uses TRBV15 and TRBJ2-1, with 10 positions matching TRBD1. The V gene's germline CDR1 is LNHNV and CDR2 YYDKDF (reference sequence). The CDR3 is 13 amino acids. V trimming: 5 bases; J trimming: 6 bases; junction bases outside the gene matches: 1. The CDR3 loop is CATSGDRGNEQFF. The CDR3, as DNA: TGTGCCACCAGCGGGGACAGGGGCAATGAGCAGTTCTTC.

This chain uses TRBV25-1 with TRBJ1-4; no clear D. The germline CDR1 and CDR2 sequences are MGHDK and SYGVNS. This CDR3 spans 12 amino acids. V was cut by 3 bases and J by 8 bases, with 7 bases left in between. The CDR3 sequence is CASSEQREKLFF. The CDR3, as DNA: TGTGCCAGCAGTGAGCAAAGAGAAAAACTGTTTTTT.